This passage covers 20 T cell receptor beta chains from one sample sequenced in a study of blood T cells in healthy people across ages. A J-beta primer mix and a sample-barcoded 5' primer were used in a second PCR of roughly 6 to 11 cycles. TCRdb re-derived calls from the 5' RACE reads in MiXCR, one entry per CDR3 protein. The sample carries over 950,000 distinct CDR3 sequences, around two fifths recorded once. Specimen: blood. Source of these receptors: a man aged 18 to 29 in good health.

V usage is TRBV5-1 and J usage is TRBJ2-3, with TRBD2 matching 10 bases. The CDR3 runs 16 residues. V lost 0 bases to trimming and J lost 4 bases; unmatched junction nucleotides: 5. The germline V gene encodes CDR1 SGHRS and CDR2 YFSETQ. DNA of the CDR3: TGCGCCAGCAGCTTGGTTCCAAGCGGGGGGGCAGATACGCAGTATTTT. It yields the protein CASSLVPSGGADTQYF.

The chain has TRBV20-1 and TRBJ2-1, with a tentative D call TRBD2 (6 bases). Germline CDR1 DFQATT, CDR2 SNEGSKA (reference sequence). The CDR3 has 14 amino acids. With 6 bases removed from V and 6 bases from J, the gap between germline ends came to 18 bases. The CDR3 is CSATTGTGPNEQFF. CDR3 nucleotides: TGCAGTGCCACAACCGGGACTGGACCCAATGAGCAGTTCTTC.

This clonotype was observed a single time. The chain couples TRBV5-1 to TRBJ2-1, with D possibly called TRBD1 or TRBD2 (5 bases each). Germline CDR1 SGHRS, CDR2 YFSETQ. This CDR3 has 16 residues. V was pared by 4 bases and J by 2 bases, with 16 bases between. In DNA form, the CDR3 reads TGCGCCAGCAGCCCGACAGTAGGGACGACCTACAATGAGCAGTTCTTC. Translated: CASSPTVGTTYNEQFF.

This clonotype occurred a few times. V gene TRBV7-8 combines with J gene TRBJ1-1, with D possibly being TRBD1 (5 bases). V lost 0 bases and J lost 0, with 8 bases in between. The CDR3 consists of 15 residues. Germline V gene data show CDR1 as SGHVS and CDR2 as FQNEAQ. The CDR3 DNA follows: TGTGCCAGCAGCTTAGCGGGGCCCATGAACACTGAAGCTTTCTTT. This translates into CASSLAGPMNTEAFF.

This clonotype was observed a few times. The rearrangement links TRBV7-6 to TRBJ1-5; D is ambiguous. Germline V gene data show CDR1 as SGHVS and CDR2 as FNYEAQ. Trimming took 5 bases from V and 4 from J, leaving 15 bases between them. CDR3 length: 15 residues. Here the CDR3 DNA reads TGTGCCAGCAGCGGAGAGGTCACAAAAAATCAGCCCCAGCATTTT. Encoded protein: CASSGEVTKNQPQHF.

The CDR3 DNA follows: TGCGCCAGCAGCCCCGAGGGGGCAACTAGCACAGATACGCAGTATTTT. It specifies CASSPEGATSTDTQYF. V is TRBV5-1 and J is TRBJ2-3; 7 nucleotides agree with TRBD1. Germline V CDR1 and CDR2: SGHRS, YFSETQ. The CDR3 has 16 amino acids. The junction had 8 bases not matched to a gene; V was cut back by 4 bases and J by 0 bases.

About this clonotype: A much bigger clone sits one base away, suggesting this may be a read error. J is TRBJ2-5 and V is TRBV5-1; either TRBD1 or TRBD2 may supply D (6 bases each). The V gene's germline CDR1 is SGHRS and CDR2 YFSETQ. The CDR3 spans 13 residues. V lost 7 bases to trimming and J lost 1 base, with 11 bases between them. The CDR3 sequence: CASGRTAQETQYF. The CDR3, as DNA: TGCGCCAGCGGGAGGACAGCCCAAGAGACCCAGTACTTC.

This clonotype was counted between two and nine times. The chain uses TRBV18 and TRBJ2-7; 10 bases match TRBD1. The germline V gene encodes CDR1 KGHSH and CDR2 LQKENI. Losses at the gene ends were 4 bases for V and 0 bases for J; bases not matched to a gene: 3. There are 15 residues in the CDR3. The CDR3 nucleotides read TGTGCCAGCTCACGCGGGACAGGGGACTCCTACGAGCAGTACTTC. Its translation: CASSRGTGDSYEQYF.

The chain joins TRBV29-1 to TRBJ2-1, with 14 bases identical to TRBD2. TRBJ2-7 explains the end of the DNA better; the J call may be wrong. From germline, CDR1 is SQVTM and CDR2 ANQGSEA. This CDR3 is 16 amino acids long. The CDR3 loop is CSIGTSGGLSYNEQYF. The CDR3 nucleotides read TGCAGCATCGGGACTAGCGGGGGCCTTTCCTACAATGAGCAGTACTTC.

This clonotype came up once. The CDR3 here is CASSPKTSMWGAYNEQYF. Here the CDR3 DNA reads TGTGCCAGCAGTCCGAAAACCTCTATGTGGGGGGCATACAATGAGCAGTACTTC. The V and J genes are TRBV28 and TRBJ2-1; the D call may be TRBD1 or TRBD2 (6 bases each). The end of the DNA aligns better with TRBJ2-7, so the J call may be wrong. This CDR3 region has 18 residues. Germline CDR1 reads MDHEN; CDR2 reads SYDVKM.

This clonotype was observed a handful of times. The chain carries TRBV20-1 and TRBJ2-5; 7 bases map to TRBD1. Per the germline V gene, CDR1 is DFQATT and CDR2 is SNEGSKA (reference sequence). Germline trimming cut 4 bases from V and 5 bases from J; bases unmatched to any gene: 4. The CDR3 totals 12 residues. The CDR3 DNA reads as TGCAGTGCTATGAGGGGGCGGGAGACCCAGTACTTC. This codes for CSAMRGRETQYF.

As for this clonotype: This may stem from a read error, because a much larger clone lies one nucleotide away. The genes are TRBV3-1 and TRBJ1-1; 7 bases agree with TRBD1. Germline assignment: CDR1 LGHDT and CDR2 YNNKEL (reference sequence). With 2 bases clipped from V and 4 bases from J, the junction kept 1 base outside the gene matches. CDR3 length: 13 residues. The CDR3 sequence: CASSQTGATEAFF. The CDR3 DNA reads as TGTGCCAGCAGCCAAACAGGGGCCACTGAAGCTTTCTTT.

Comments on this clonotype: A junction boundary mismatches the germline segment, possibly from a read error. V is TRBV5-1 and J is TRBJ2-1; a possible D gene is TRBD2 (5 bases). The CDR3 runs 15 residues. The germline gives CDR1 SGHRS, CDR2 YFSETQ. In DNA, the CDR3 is TGCGCCAGCAGCTTGGGACGGGGTGGCTACAATAAGCAGTTCTTC. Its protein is CASSLGRGGYNKQFF.

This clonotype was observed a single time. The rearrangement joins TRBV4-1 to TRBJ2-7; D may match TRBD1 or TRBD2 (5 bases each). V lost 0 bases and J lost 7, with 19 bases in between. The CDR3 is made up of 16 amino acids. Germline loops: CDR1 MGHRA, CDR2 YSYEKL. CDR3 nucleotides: TGCGCCAGCAGCCAAGATAGTGGGGACGTCTACAATGAGCAGTACTTC. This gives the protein CASSQDSGDVYNEQYF.

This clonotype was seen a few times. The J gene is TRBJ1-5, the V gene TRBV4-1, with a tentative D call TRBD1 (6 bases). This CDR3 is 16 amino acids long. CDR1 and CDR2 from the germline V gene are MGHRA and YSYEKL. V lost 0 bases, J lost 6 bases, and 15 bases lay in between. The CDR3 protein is CASSQDFRGGTQPQHF. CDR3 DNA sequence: TGCGCCAGCAGCCAAGATTTTAGGGGGGGCACTCAGCCCCAGCATTTT.

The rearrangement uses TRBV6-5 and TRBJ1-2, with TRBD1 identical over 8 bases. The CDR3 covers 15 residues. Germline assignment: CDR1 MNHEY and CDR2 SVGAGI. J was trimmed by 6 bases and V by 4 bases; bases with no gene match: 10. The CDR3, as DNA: TGTGCCAGCAGTTCCTACCCAGGACAGGGCGATGGCTACACCTTC. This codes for CASSSYPGQGDGYTF.

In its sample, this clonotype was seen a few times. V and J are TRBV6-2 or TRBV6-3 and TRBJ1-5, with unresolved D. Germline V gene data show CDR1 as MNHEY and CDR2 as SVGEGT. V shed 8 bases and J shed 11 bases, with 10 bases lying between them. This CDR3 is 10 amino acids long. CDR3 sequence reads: CASGRHAQHF. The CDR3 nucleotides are TGTGCCAGCGGGCGGCACGCCCAGCATTTT.

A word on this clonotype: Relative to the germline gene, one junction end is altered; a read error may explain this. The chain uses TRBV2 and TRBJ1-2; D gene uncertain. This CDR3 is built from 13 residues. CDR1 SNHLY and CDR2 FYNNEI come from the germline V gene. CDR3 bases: TGTGCCAGCAGTGAAAGTGAATTAGTGGGCTGCACCTTC. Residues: CASSESELVGCTF.

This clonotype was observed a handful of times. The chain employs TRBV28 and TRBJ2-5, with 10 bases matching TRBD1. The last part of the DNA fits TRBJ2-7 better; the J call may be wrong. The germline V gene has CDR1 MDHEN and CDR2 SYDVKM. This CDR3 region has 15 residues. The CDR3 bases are TGTGCCAGCAGGCCGACAGGGGGCAATTTGTACGAGCAGTACTTC. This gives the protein CASRPTGGNLYEQYF.

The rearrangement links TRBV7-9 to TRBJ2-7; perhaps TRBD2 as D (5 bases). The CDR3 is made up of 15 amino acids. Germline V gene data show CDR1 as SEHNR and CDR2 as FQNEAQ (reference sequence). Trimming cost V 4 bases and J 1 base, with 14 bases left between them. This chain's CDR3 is CASSSLGRASYEQYF. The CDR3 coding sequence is TGTGCCAGCAGCTCACTAGGCCGTGCGTCCTACGAGCAGTACTTC.